A single sample is the source of the 30 T cell receptor beta chains below, sequenced in a study of T cell responses to AZD1222 COVID-19 vaccine. This table comes from immunoSEQ multiplex PCR, and its TCRdb copy is limited to in-frame clones, with some not included. The sample lists about 140,000 clones, over 80% occurring once. Sample: peripheral blood, taken 28 days after the second AZD1222 dose. The receptors shown here come from an adult who received the AZD1222 COVID-19 vaccine.

The genes are TRBV2 and TRBJ1-1, with 7 nucleotides matching TRBD1. Germline V gene lookup returns CDR1 SNHLY and CDR2 FYNNEI. J gave up 3 bases and V 7 bases, and 8 bases lay outside the gene matches. The CDR3 loop spans 14 amino acids. CDR3 DNA: TGTGCCAGCACTACCCGCCAGGGGGACACTGAAGCTTTCTTT. This gives the protein CASTTRQGDTEAFF.

The rearrangement joins TRBV6-1 to TRBJ2-6, with D perhaps given as TRBD1 or TRBD2 (5 bases each). CDR1 and CDR2 (germline): MNHNS, SASEGT. The CDR3 loop spans 18 amino acids. Trimming took off 2 bases at V and 0 bases at J, with 14 bases between the two ends. The DNA of the CDR3 is TGTGCCAGCAGTGAAAGTGAGGGGCGGTACTCTGGGGCCAACGTCCTGACTTTC. As protein: CASSESEGRYSGANVLTF.

J is TRBJ1-1 and V is TRBV21-1. TRBV21-1 is a pseudogene segment. The CDR3 spans 15 residues. The CDR3 DNA is TGTGCCAGCAGCAAATGTGGGAGGGGGGAACCTGGGGCTTTCTTT. This translates into CASSKCGRGEPGAFF.

This sequence joins TRBV5-4 and TRBJ2-2, with TRBD2 identical over 12 bases. Germline V gives CDR1 SGHNT, CDR2 YYREEE (reference sequence). This CDR3 is 16 amino acids long. V lost 4 bases, J lost 1 base, and 2 bases stayed unmatched. CDR3 in DNA: TGTGCCAGCAGCCGACTAGCGGGGGTGAACACCGGGGAGCTGTTTTTT. Amino acids: CASSRLAGVNTGELFF.

This rearrangement joins TRBV18 to TRBJ1-1; tentative D call: TRBD1 (5 bases). Trimming stripped 3 bases from V and 1 base from J, with 9 bases between. The CDR3 consists of 14 residues. Germline-derived CDR1 and CDR2 are KGHSH and LQKENI. The CDR3 DNA reads TGTGCCAGCTCACCCAATCAGGGGAACACTGAAGCTTTCTTT. Residues: CASSPNQGNTEAFF.

The V gene is TRBV7-9, the J gene TRBJ1-3; D not resolved. Trimming stripped 4 bases from V and 4 bases from J, with 23 bases between. In germline, CDR1 is SEHNR, CDR2 FQNEAQ (reference sequence). There are 18 residues in the CDR3. This CDR3 reads CASSSPSRRATWGNTIYF. CDR3 sequence (DNA): TGTGCCAGCAGCTCCCCTTCACGACGGGCAACTTGGGGAAACACCATATATTTT.

The V gene is TRBV2, the J gene TRBJ1-1; D may be TRBD1 (5 bases). The CDR3 extends over 14 amino acids. Germline V gene sequence: CDR1 SNHLY, CDR2 FYNNEI. Trimming left V 6 bases short and J 5 bases short, with 16 bases between. CDR3: CASSGPDTGTEAFF. In nucleotides, the CDR3 is TGTGCCAGCAGCGGTCCGGACACGGGGACTGAAGCTTTCTTT.

The V call is TRBV5-1, the J call TRBJ2-1; 9 nucleotides agree with TRBD1. The CDR3 length is 13 residues. From germline, CDR1 is SGHRS and CDR2 YFSETQ. J lost 5 bases, V lost 7 bases, and 4 bases had no gene match. Here the CDR3 reads CASRTGVDNEQFF. The CDR3 DNA follows: TGCGCCAGCCGGACAGGGGTGGACAATGAGCAGTTCTTC.

The rearrangement joins TRBV6-5 to TRBJ1-1; D unresolved. Germline V gene sequence: CDR1 MNHEY, CDR2 SVGAGI. V was shortened by 9 bases and J by 4 bases, with 15 bases between the two germline ends. This CDR3 contains 13 residues. The CDR3 protein is CASRRGIGTEAFF. The CDR3, as DNA: TGTGCCAGTCGACGGGGAATTGGCACTGAAGCTTTCTTT.

The CDR3 region is CASSLRGDTEAFF. As DNA, the CDR3 is TGTGCCAGCAGTTTACGGGGAGACACTGAAGCTTTCTTT. The chain couples TRBV27 to TRBJ1-1; no clear D. V gave up 2 bases and J gave up 3 bases, with 7 bases separating them. Germline assignment: CDR1 MNHEY and CDR2 SMNVEV (reference sequence). There are 13 residues in the CDR3.

This clone occurred once. This chain connects TRBV29-1 to TRBJ1-2, with D possibly being TRBD1 (5 bases). The CDR3 totals 14 residues. From germline, CDR1 is SQVTM and CDR2 ANQGSEA. The germline V and J ends were trimmed by 2 bases and 7 bases, with 17 bases remaining between them. In DNA, the CDR3 is TGCAGCGTTGAATCTCCGGGGCTAGTCTCTGGCTACACCTTC. It codes for CSVESPGLVSGYTF. The full variable domain, rest sourced from reference TRBV29-1 and TRBJ1-2, is SAVISQKPSRDICQRGTSLTIQCQVDSQVTMMFWYRQQPGQSLTLIATANQGSEATYESGFVIDKFPISRPNLTFSTLTVSNMSPEDSSIYLCSVESPGLVSGYTFGSGTRLTVV.

The gene calls are TRBV6-5 and TRBJ1-4, with TRBD1 matching 10 bases. There are 15 residues in the CDR3. V trimming: 5 bases; J trimming: 8 bases; junction bases outside the gene matches: 8. Germline loops: CDR1 MNHEY, CDR2 SVGAGI. This chain's CDR3 is CASSNTGTGAEKLFF. CDR3 sequence (DNA): TGTGCCAGCAGTAATACCGGGACAGGGGCGGAAAAACTGTTTTTT.

This clone appeared a single time. The V call is TRBV6-5, the J call TRBJ2-4, with D hard to call. Germline assignment: CDR1 MNHEY and CDR2 SVGAGI. Trimming pared 9 bases from V and 4 bases from J, leaving 13 bases between. CDR3 length: 13 residues. The chain's CDR3 is CASLDRQKNIQYF. The CDR3 nucleotides are TGTGCCAGTCTGGACCGACAAAAAAACATTCAGTACTTC.

The chain joins TRBV2 to TRBJ1-2; 9 bases align to TRBD1. The CDR3 sequence is 14 residues long. Germline V gene sequence: CDR1 SNHLY, CDR2 FYNNEI. V was pared by 4 bases and J by 2 bases, with 2 bases of the junction left unmatched. This CDR3 reads CASSGDRVNYGYTF. In DNA form, the CDR3 reads TGTGCCAGCAGTGGGGACAGGGTGAACTATGGCTACACCTTC.

The chain is built from TRBV7-2 and TRBJ2-7, with D possibly TRBD1 on 6 matching bases. The length of the CDR3 is 15 residues. Germline CDR1 and CDR2: SGHTA and FQGNSA. The V gene lost 1 base and the J gene lost 3 bases, with 13 bases spanning the gap. The CDR3 sequence: CASSLGFGQRYEQYF. In nucleotides, the CDR3 is TGTGCCAGCAGCTTAGGCTTCGGACAGCGCTACGAGCAGTACTTC.

The chain carries TRBV19 and TRBJ2-7; 7 nucleotides align to TRBD1. Germline assignment: CDR1 LNHDA and CDR2 SQIVND (reference sequence). This CDR3 contains 14 residues. V shed 5 bases and J 3 bases; nucleotides not matched to a gene: 7. The CDR3 loop reads CASSPYRGSYEQYF. CDR3 coding DNA: TGTGCCAGTAGTCCTTACAGGGGTAGCTACGAGCAGTACTTC.

J is TRBJ2-4 and V is TRBV4-1; D may be TRBD1 (6 bases). In germline, CDR1 is MGHRA, CDR2 YSYEKL. This CDR3 region has 18 residues. Trimming took off 2 bases at V and 1 base at J, with 18 bases between the two ends. CDR3 amino acids: CASSQPTTGLRAKNIQYF. The DNA of the CDR3 is TGCGCCAGCAGCCAACCTACAACAGGGCTGCGGGCCAAAAACATTCAGTACTTC.

The chain combines TRBV4-3 with TRBJ1-2; 12 bases are shared with TRBD1. The CDR3 runs 18 residues. Germline CDR1 LGHNA, CDR2 YSLEER. The trim removed 0 bases at V and 4 bases at J, leaving 9 bases unmatched. The CDR3 region has the DNA TGCGCCAGCAGCCAAGATCTTGGGACAGGGGGCAGAAGCTATGGCTACACCTTC. It encodes CASSQDLGTGGRSYGYTF.

The chain is built from TRBV15 and TRBJ2-1; a weak D match, TRBD2 (6 bases). Between the trimmed V and J ends, which lost 5 bases and 2 bases, there was a span of 13 bases. Germline V gives CDR1 LNHNV, CDR2 YYDKDF (reference sequence). This CDR3 contains 15 residues. The CDR3 sequence: CATSQFGGAYNEQFF. For the CDR3, the DNA is TGTGCCACCAGCCAGTTTGGCGGGGCCTACAATGAGCAGTTCTTC.

A single count supports this clone. V usage is TRBV28 and J usage is TRBJ1-2; tentatively, D is TRBD1 (5 bases). This CDR3 spans 13 amino acids. V dropped 2 bases and J dropped 4 bases, with 8 bases sitting between them. Germline values: CDR1 MDHEN, CDR2 SYDVKM. The CDR3, as DNA: TGTGCCAGCAGTTTACAGGGCAGCTATGGCTACACCTTC. Protein sequence: CASSLQGSYGYTF.

This rearrangement joins TRBV19 to TRBJ1-2, with 8 bases aligning to TRBD1. The CDR3 spans 19 residues. J lost 5 bases, V lost 0 bases, and 17 bases had no gene match. Germline V gives CDR1 LNHDA, CDR2 SQIVND (reference sequence). In DNA form, the CDR3 reads TGTGCCAGTAGTATAGATTTACAGGGCAGGGGGCCCTTATATTATGGCTACACCTTC. Amino acid sequence: CASSIDLQGRGPLYYGYTF.

The chain combines TRBV5-6 with TRBJ1-5; D is unresolved. CDR3 length: 15 amino acids. Germline CDR1 reads SGHDT; CDR2 reads YYEEEE. The V end lost 4 bases, the J end lost 3 bases, and 14 bases lay between the germline ends. CDR3 amino acids: CASSLWEVINQPQHF. The CDR3 region has the DNA TGTGCCAGCAGCCTGTGGGAGGTCATCAATCAGCCCCAGCATTTT.

The chain links TRBV19 to TRBJ1-5; TRBD1 matches at 9 bases. J lost 6 bases, V lost 7 bases, and 4 bases had no gene match. The germline CDR1 and CDR2 sequences are LNHDA and SQIVND (reference sequence). The CDR3 runs 13 residues. In nucleotides, the CDR3 is TGTGCCAGTATCGCGACAGGGGGTCAGCCCCAGCATTTT. It translates to CASIATGGQPQHF.

The genes are TRBV28 and TRBJ2-3; 7 bases line up with TRBD2. The CDR3 runs to 12 residues. Looked up from germline, CDR1 is MDHEN and CDR2 is SYDVKM. V dropped 3 bases and J dropped 14; count of bases not matched to a gene: 8. CDR3 region: CASSLGSGDRYF. In DNA form, the CDR3 reads TGTGCCAGCAGTTTGGGGAGCGGGGACCGGTATTTT.

The chain uses TRBV6-1 and TRBJ1-3; TRBD1 is a possible D gene (5 bases). Germline CDR1 reads MNHNS; CDR2 reads SASEGT. V gave up 2 bases and J gave up 4 bases, with 15 bases separating them. CDR3 length: 16 amino acids. The CDR3: CASSEFEGRRGNTIYF. CDR3 nucleotides: TGTGCCAGCAGTGAATTCGAGGGGCGGCGGGGAAACACCATATATTTT.

The CDR3 coding sequence is TGTGCCAGCAGCCAGGGGACAGGCAATTCACCCCTCCACTTT. As protein: CASSQGTGNSPLHF. V gene TRBV3-1 (or the pseudogene TRBV3-2) combines with J gene TRBJ1-6; 8 bases match TRBD1. Germline V lookup: CDR1 LGHDT, CDR2 YNNKEL (reference sequence). This CDR3 is 14 amino acids long. The V gene end was trimmed by 3 bases and the J gene end by 7 bases; junction bases not matched to a gene: 2.

The chain carries TRBV2 and TRBJ1-4; perhaps TRBD1 as D (5 bases). CDR3 length: 14 residues. Germline V gene lookup returns CDR1 SNHLY and CDR2 FYNNEI. Deletions cut 7 bases from V and 0 bases from J, with 9 bases between. This CDR3 reads CASTRTTTNEKLFF. The CDR3 DNA is TGTGCCAGCACCCGGACAACAACTAATGAAAAACTGTTTTTT.

This clone was counted between two and nine times. The chain has TRBV4-3 and TRBJ2-2, with D maybe TRBD2 (6 bases). The CDR3 runs to 16 residues. Germline V lookup: CDR1 LGHNA, CDR2 YSLEER. Between the trimmed V and J ends, which lost 4 bases and 0 bases, there was a span of 12 bases. The CDR3: CASSLYGGANTGELFF. CDR3 nucleotide sequence: TGCGCCAGCAGCCTCTACGGAGGGGCGAACACCGGGGAGCTGTTTTTT.

The chain recombines TRBV5-4 with TRBJ2-5; D remains ambiguous. Germline assignment: CDR1 SGHNT and CDR2 YYREEE (reference sequence). V lost 1 base and J lost 1, with 5 bases in between. The CDR3 consists of 13 residues. The CDR3 DNA reads TGTGCCAGCAGCTTGAGGGCCCAAGAGACCCAGTACTTC. Its protein product is CASSLRAQETQYF.

This chain links TRBV2 with TRBJ2-3; D may be TRBD1 or TRBD2 (6 bases each). In germline, CDR1 is SNHLY, CDR2 FYNNEI. CDR3 length equals 16 residues. Trimming took off 5 bases at V and 6 bases at J, with 21 bases between the two ends. The CDR3 loop is CASSILGAGGLDTQYF. DNA of the CDR3: TGTGCCAGCAGTATACTGGGGGCTGGGGGGTTGGATACGCAGTATTTT.